One sample yielded the 2 T cell receptor beta chains listed below, sequenced in a study of cytomegalovirus exposure and HLA in healthy donors. Libraries were prepared by immunoSEQ multiplex PCR; TCRdb keeps only in-frame clonotypes and omits some of them. The data show 250,000 or so clones, about 90% seen once. Sequences were obtained from PBMCs. The receptors stem from a woman under 30 in good health and CMV-seronegative.

The gene calls are TRBV6-1 and TRBJ2-2; TRBD2 matches at 14 bases. The CDR3 totals 16 residues. The V gene's germline CDR1 is MNHNS and CDR2 SASEGT. The J segment lost 5 bases and the V segment lost 2 bases, leaving 1 base of the junction unmatched. CDR3 coding DNA: TGTGCCAGCAGTGAATGGACTAGCGGGGGGACCGGGGAGCTGTTTTTT. Translated: CASSEWTSGGTGELFF.

This chain uses TRBV28 with TRBJ2-3, with a possible D match to TRBD2 (6 bases). CDR1 is MDHEN, CDR2 SYDVKM, per germline. Trimming pared 7 bases from V and 5 bases from J, leaving 13 bases between. This CDR3 contains 13 residues. As DNA, the CDR3 is TGTGCCAGCACCCCGACTAGTCTAGATACGCAGTATTTT. This sequence encodes CASTPTSLDTQYF.